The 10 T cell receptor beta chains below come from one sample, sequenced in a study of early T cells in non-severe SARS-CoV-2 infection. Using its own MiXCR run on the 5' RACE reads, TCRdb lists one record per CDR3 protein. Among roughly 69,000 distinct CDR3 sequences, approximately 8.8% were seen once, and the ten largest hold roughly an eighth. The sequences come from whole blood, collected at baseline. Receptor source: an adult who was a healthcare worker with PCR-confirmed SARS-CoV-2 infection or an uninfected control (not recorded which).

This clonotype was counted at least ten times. The CDR3 DNA reads TGTGCCAGCAGCTCTACAGGGTCCGGGGAGCTGTTTTTT. Amino acid sequence: CASSSTGSGELFF. This chain uses TRBV11-2 with TRBJ2-2, with D perhaps TRBD1 (6 bases). CDR1 is SGHAT, CDR2 FQNNGV, per germline. The V end lost 4 bases, the J end lost 6 bases, and 9 bases lay between the germline ends. The CDR3 sequence is 13 residues long.

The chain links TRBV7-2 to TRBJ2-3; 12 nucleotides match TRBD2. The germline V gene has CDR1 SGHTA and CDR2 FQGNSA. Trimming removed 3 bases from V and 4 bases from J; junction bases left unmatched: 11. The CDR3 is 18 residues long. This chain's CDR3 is CASSLRPPTSGRADTQYF. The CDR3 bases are TGTGCCAGCAGCTTGCGCCCCCCGACTAGCGGGAGAGCAGATACGCAGTATTTT.

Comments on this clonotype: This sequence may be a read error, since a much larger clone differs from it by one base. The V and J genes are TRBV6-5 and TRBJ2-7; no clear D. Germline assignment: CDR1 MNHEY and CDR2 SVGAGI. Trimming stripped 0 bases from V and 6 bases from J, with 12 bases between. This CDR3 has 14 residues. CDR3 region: CASSYSNLGREQYF. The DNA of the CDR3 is TGTGCCAGCAGTTACTCGAATTTAGGGCGCGAGCAGTACTTC.

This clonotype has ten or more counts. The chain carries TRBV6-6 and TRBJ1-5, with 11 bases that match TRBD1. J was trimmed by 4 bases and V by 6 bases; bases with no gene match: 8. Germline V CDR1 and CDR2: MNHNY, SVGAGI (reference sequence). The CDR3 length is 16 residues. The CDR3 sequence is CASSRLGTGGNQPQHF. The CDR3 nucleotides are TGTGCCAGCAGCCGACTTGGGACAGGGGGAAATCAGCCCCAGCATTTT.

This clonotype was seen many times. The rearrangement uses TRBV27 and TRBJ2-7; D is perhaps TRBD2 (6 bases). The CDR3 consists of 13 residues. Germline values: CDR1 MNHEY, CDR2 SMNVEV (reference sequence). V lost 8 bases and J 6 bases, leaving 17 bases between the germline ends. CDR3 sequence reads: CASYPAAGSEQYF. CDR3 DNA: TGTGCCAGCTATCCCGCCGCGGGGAGCGAGCAGTACTTC.

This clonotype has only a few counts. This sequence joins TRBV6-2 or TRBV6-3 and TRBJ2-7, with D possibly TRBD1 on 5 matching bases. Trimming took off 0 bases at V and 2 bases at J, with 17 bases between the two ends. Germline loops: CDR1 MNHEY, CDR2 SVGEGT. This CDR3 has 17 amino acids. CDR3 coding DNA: TGTGCCAGCAGTTACTCGACTTGGACACCGAAAACCTACGAGCAGTACTTC. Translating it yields CASSYSTWTPKTYEQYF.

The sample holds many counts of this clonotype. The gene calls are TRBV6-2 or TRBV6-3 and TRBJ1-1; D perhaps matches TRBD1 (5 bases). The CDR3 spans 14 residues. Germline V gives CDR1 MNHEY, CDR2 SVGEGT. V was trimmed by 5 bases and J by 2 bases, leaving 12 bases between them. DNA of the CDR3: TGTGCCAGCAGTACCATGACAGAAAACACTGAAGCTTTCTTT. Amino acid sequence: CASSTMTENTEAFF.

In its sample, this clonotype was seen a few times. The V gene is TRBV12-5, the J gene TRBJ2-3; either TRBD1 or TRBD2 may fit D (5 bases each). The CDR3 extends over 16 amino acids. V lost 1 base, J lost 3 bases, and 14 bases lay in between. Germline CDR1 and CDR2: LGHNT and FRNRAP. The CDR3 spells CASGLGLSRGTDTQYF. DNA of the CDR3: TGTGCTAGTGGTTTGGGACTCTCGAGGGGAACAGATACGCAGTATTTT.

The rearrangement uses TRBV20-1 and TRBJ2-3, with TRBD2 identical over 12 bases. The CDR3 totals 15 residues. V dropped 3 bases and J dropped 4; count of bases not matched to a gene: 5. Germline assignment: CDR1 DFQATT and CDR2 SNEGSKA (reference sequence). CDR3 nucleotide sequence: TGCAGTGCTAGGGCTAGCGGGAGGGCCGCAGATACGCAGTATTTT. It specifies CSARASGRAADTQYF.

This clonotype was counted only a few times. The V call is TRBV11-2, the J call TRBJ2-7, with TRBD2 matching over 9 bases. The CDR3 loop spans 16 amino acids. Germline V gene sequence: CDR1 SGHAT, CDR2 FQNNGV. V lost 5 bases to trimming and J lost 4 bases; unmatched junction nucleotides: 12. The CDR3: CASSPMLGLASYEQYF. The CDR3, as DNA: TGTGCCAGCAGCCCTATGTTGGGACTAGCAAGTTACGAGCAGTACTTC.